What follows is one T cell receptor beta chain and its context. Its target is unknown. Following extraction, RNA underwent reverse transcription to cDNA, which served as the sequencing template. Method: immunoSEQ multiplex PCR; TCRdb's copy keeps in-frame clones and lacks some. The profile shows roughly 100,000 clones, about 58% of them singletons. The CDR3 runs 14 residues. The V gene's germline CDR1 is LGHNA and CDR2 YSLEER. Trimming stripped 0 bases from V and 3 bases from J, with 8 bases between. The data belong to a study of CD8+ T cells in alopecia areata. Study as a whole: Patients received oral tofacitinib, 5 to 10 mg twice daily, for moderate-to-severe alopecia areata. The study's findings and limits: Sequencing of scalp tissue also captures the resident alphabeta T cells of normal skin.

This sample's treatment: oral pan-JAK inhibitor, 5-10 mg twice daily. Peripheral blood, together with lesional scalp punch biopsies, was collected from alopecia areata patients. This sequence was found in a human donor with alopecia areata. The chain joins TRBV4-3 to TRBJ1-2; D is uncertain. This specimen consisted of CD8+ T cells sorted from blood, obtained at week 4, from a patient treated with tofacitinib. The CDR3 DNA reads TGCGCCAGCAGCCAAGATAGCCGGCACTATGGCTACACCTTC. This sequence encodes CASSQDSRHYGYTF.